The 31 T cell receptor beta chains presented below share a single source sample, sequenced in a study of blood T cell repertoires in COVID-19. TCRdb keeps only in-frame clones here, not all; method: immunoSEQ multiplex PCR. This repertoire shows 110,000 to 150,000 clones, 75% to 85% found once; its top ten account for about 4%. Sequencing input: peripheral blood. These TCRs come from a man aged 55-75 years with acute or convalescent COVID-19.

The CDR3 loop reads CASSPATGGNQPQHF. The CDR3 region has the DNA TGTGCCAGCTCACCAGCGACAGGGGGCAATCAGCCCCAGCATTTT. This rearrangement joins TRBV18 to TRBJ1-5; 8 nucleotides line up with TRBD1. Germline CDR1 and CDR2: KGHSH and LQKENI. CDR3 size: 15 residues. V shed 2 bases, J shed 2 bases, and the junction held 2 bases outside the gene matches.

This sequence joins TRBV5-6 and TRBJ2-1, with D possibly TRBD2 on 6 matching bases. V shed 2 bases and J shed 6 bases, with 12 bases lying between them. CDR3 length: 14 amino acids. CDR1 and CDR2 from the germline V gene are SGHDT and YYEEEE. This CDR3 is CASSFQLAFNEQFF. DNA of the CDR3: TGTGCCAGCAGCTTCCAACTAGCATTCAATGAGCAGTTCTTC.

The rearrangement joins TRBV19 to TRBJ2-3; a weak D match, TRBD2 (6 bases). This CDR3 is 17 amino acids long. The germline CDR1 and CDR2 sequences are LNHDA and SQIVND (reference sequence). V was pared by 1 base and J by 1 base, with 15 bases between. The DNA of the CDR3 is TGTGCCAGTAGTATAGTGGGACCGGGGACTGGCACAGATACGCAGTATTTT. It is translated as CASSIVGPGTGTDTQYF.

The genes are TRBV25-1 and TRBJ2-1; 11 bases are shared with TRBD2. CDR1 and CDR2 (germline): MGHDK, SYGVNS. The CDR3 loop spans 17 amino acids. Trimming removed 2 bases from V and 4 bases from J; junction bases left unmatched: 7. The CDR3 nucleotides read TGTGCCAGCAGTGAACCCCCAACTAGCGGGAGTTACAATGAGCAGTTCTTC. Translating gives CASSEPPTSGSYNEQFF.

The CDR3 nucleotides are TGTGCCAGCAGCCCGAGGACAGGGGATCCCTACGAGCAGTACTTC. Translating gives CASSPRTGDPYEQYF. This chain joins TRBV7-2 and TRBJ2-7, with TRBD1 matching over 9 bases. Looked up from germline, CDR1 is SGHTA and CDR2 is FQGNSA. The CDR3 totals 15 residues. The J segment lost 2 bases and the V segment lost 5 bases, leaving 7 bases of the junction unmatched. Variable domain in full (rest from reference TRBV7-2 and TRBJ2-7): GAGVSQSPSNKVTEKGKDVELRCDPISGHTALYWYRQSLGQGLEFLIYFQGNSAPDKSGLPSDRFSAERTGGSVSTLTIQRTQQEDSAVYLCASSPRTGDPYEQYFGPGTRLTVT.

V and J are TRBV6-5 and TRBJ2-2; D possibly corresponds to TRBD2 (6 bases). The CDR3 spans 14 residues. Deletions cut 6 bases from V and 9 bases from J, with 17 bases between. Germline lookup yields CDR1 MNHEY and CDR2 SVGAGI. In DNA form, the CDR3 reads TGTGCCAGCAGATTGACGGAGGGGCTCCGGGAGCTGTTTTTT. Its protein product is CASRLTEGLRELFF.

The chain is built from TRBV19 and TRBJ2-1, with TRBD1 identical over 8 bases. The CDR3 length is 14 residues. Germline CDR1 reads LNHDA; CDR2 reads SQIVND (reference sequence). V trimming: 9 bases; J trimming: 2 bases; junction bases outside the gene matches: 6. Written as DNA, the CDR3 is TGTGCCAGCCGTGACAGGGGCACCTACAATGAGCAGTTCTTC. This sequence encodes CASRDRGTYNEQFF.

The chain uses TRBV9 and TRBJ2-4; 8 bases map to TRBD2. From germline, CDR1 is SGDLS and CDR2 YYNGEE. Trimming took 4 bases from V and 8 from J; bases not matched to a gene: 5. This CDR3 contains 13 residues. The CDR3 nucleotides are TGTGCCAGCAGCCATCGGGAGGGGCACATTCAGTACTTC. Amino acid sequence: CASSHREGHIQYF.

This clone turned up a few times. This rearrangement joins TRBV25-1 to TRBJ1-2, with D hard to call. V lost 3 bases and J lost 6, with 17 bases in between. Germline CDR1 is MGHDK and CDR2 is SYGVNS. CDR3 length equals 15 residues. The CDR3 protein is CASSDPALGEDGYTF. The CDR3 DNA is TGTGCCAGCAGTGACCCAGCCCTCGGGGAAGATGGCTACACCTTC.

The gene calls are TRBV21-1 and TRBJ2-1; the DNA was not used to check the table's D call, TRBD1. TRBV21-1 is reported as a pseudogene. The CDR3 sequence is 18 residues long. CDR3 nucleotide sequence: TGTGCCAGCAGCCCCCGTCCTGAGGGGACAGGATCCTACAATGAGCAGTTCTTC. It translates to CASSPRPEGTGSYNEQFF.

This clone has more than one count but fewer than ten. The junction departs from germline at one end; a sequencing error may be responsible. The chain has TRBV2 and TRBJ1-3; 7 bases map to TRBD1. Germline V gives CDR1 SNHLY, CDR2 FYNNEI. This CDR3 spans 13 amino acids. Written as DNA, the CDR3 is TGTGCCAGCAGCGGAAACAGGGGCGCCAACCTGAATTTT. Translating gives CASSGNRGANLNF. The variable domain in full, with the rest retrieved from reference TRBV2 and TRBJ1-3, is EPEVTQTPSHQVTQMGQEVILRCVPISNHLYFYWYRQILGQKVEFLVSFYNNEISEKSEIFDDQFSVERPDGSNFTLKIRSTKLEDSAMYFCASSGNRGANLNFGEGSWLTVV.

V and J are TRBV29-1 and TRBJ1-5; 10 bases agree with TRBD1. V was clipped by 4 bases and J by 2 bases; unmatched bases: 8. The CDR3 runs to 16 residues. The germline V gene encodes CDR1 SQVTM and CDR2 ANQGSEA. The DNA for the CDR3 is TGCAGCGTTGCGACTGGCGGGACAGGGGGCAATCAGCCCCAGCATTTT. Residues: CSVATGGTGGNQPQHF.

V usage is TRBV7-2 and J usage is TRBJ2-3; 7 bases match TRBD1. This CDR3 has 17 residues. CDR1 is SGHTA and CDR2 is FQGNSA in the germline V gene. The trim removed 0 bases at V and 1 base at J, leaving 7 bases unmatched. For the CDR3, the DNA is TGTGCCAGCAGCTTAGCTTCCAGGGGGTTCCGCACAGATACGCAGTATTTT. Its translation: CASSLASRGFRTDTQYF.

In this sample, this clone turned up a few times. The chain couples TRBV11-3 to TRBJ1-1, with 12 bases identical to TRBD1. CDR3 size: 14 residues. V was pared by 5 bases and J by 6 bases, with 4 bases of the junction left unmatched. Germline loops: CDR1 SGHNT, CDR2 YENEEA. CDR3 amino acids: CASSTGQGAAEAFF. DNA of the CDR3: TGTGCCAGCAGCACGGGACAGGGGGCCGCTGAAGCTTTCTTT.

This clone was seen a handful of times. V is TRBV6-4 and J is TRBJ2-3, with D tentatively TRBD2 (5 bases). V was cut by 2 bases and J by 6 bases, with 18 bases left in between. CDR1 MRHNA and CDR2 SNTAGT come from the germline V gene. The CDR3 loop spans 16 amino acids. The DNA for the CDR3 is TGTGCCAGCAGTGACGGGGTCGGGGTAGCACCCGATACGCAGTATTTT. Its protein product is CASSDGVGVAPDTQYF.

This rearrangement joins TRBV2 to TRBJ2-1; 8 positions agree with TRBD2. From germline, CDR1 is SNHLY and CDR2 FYNNEI. CDR3 length: 13 residues. V shed 4 bases and J 9 bases; nucleotides not matched to a gene: 5. The CDR3 here is CASSASGFTEQFF. The CDR3 DNA reads TGTGCCAGCAGTGCTAGCGGGTTCACTGAGCAGTTCTTC.

Only a few counts were recorded for this clone. The V gene is TRBV2, the J gene TRBJ2-1; 14 bases are shared with TRBD2. Germline CDR1 reads SNHLY; CDR2 reads FYNNEI. The CDR3 extends over 15 amino acids. V was pared by 6 bases and J by 6 bases, with 4 bases of the junction left unmatched. The CDR3 is CASRGTSGSLNEQFF. In DNA, the CDR3 is TGTGCCAGCAGGGGGACTAGCGGGAGTCTCAATGAGCAGTTCTTC.

The genes are TRBV10-2 and TRBJ2-3, with 10 bases aligning to TRBD1. This CDR3 is built from 13 residues. Germline V gene sequence: CDR1 WSHSY, CDR2 SAAADI. V was clipped by 6 bases and J by 5 bases; unmatched bases: 2. CDR3: CASRTGGRDTQYF. The DNA of the CDR3 is TGCGCCAGCAGGACAGGGGGCAGAGATACGCAGTATTTT.

At least ten counts were recorded for this clone. This CDR3 is CASSLSQGAQDTEAFF. CDR3 bases: TGTGCCAGCAGTTTATCCCAGGGGGCGCAGGACACTGAAGCTTTCTTT. This chain joins TRBV27 and TRBJ1-1; TRBD1 agrees at 8 bases. V gave up 0 bases and J gave up 3 bases; unmatched junction bases: 6. The germline CDR1 and CDR2 sequences are MNHEY and SMNVEV (reference sequence). CDR3 length: 16 residues.

There are a few counts of this clone. This chain links TRBV28 with TRBJ2-3; perhaps TRBD1 as D (5 bases). Germline CDR1 MDHEN, CDR2 SYDVKM. The CDR3 contains 13 residues. For the CDR3, the DNA is TGTGCTGGGGCACCTCTCGGGACAGATACGCAGTATTTT. This translates into CAGAPLGTDTQYF.

This clone was picked up a small number of times. The chain has TRBV3-1 (or the pseudogene TRBV3-2) and TRBJ2-3; a possible D gene is TRBD2 (6 bases). V lost 1 base to trimming and J lost 10 bases, with 15 bases between them. This CDR3 is 14 amino acids long. Germline assignment: CDR1 LGHDT and CDR2 YNNKEL (reference sequence). Written as DNA, the CDR3 is TGTGCCAGCAGCCAAGTCGGGAGCGAGGGGCCGCAGTATTTT. Translation gives CASSQVGSEGPQYF.

This chain uses TRBV18 with TRBJ1-1; possible D gene TRBD1, 5 bases. Germline lookup yields CDR1 KGHSH and CDR2 LQKENI. Trimming took 0 bases from V and 4 from J, leaving 15 bases between them. The CDR3 consists of 16 residues. The CDR3 region is CASSPPGGGGSTEAFF. The DNA of the CDR3 is TGTGCCAGCTCACCACCGGGGGGGGGTGGGAGCACTGAAGCTTTCTTT.

The chain employs TRBV29-1 and TRBJ2-5; 8 nucleotides agree with TRBD1. V lost 4 bases, J lost 4 bases, and 11 bases stayed unmatched. The CDR3 loop spans 15 amino acids. From germline, CDR1 is SQVTM and CDR2 ANQGSEA. CDR3 region: CSVGQLGTGPETQYF. Here the CDR3 DNA reads TGCAGCGTTGGACAACTTGGGACAGGCCCAGAGACCCAGTACTTC.

This clone was counted between two and nine times. The chain links TRBV9 to TRBJ2-1, with D perhaps matching TRBD2 (5 bases). This CDR3 has 14 amino acids. Trimming removed 3 bases at V and 4 bases at J, with 11 bases between. Germline CDR1 is SGDLS and CDR2 is YYNGEE. CDR3 sequence: CASSELASYNEQFF. Written as DNA, the CDR3 is TGTGCCAGCAGCGAGCTAGCTTCATACAATGAGCAGTTCTTC.

The chain joins TRBV11-2 to TRBJ2-5, with a weak D call TRBD2 (6 bases). In germline, CDR1 is SGHAT, CDR2 FQNNGV. Deletions cut 5 bases from V and 5 bases from J, with 12 bases between. CDR3 length: 13 residues. The CDR3 protein is CASSPEGWETQYF. Here the CDR3 DNA reads TGTGCCAGCAGCCCGGAGGGGTGGGAGACCCAGTACTTC.

This clone has only one observation. The genes are TRBV29-1 and TRBJ2-1, with 10 nucleotides matching TRBD2. Germline-derived CDR1 and CDR2 are SQVTM and ANQGSEA. Losses at the gene ends were 3 bases for V and 8 bases for J; bases not matched to a gene: 10. This CDR3 is built from 15 residues. DNA for the CDR3: TGCAGCGTTGAGGGTGTAGCGGGAGGAAAAGATGAGCAGTTCTTC. This translates into CSVEGVAGGKDEQFF.

The chain employs TRBV19 and TRBJ2-1; 7 bases agree with TRBD2. J was trimmed by 4 bases and V by 2 bases; bases with no gene match: 8. The germline V gene has CDR1 LNHDA and CDR2 SQIVND (reference sequence). The CDR3 loop spans 16 amino acids. The CDR3 DNA is TGTGCCAGTAGTATAATGAGCGGGGTACCATACAATGAGCAGTTCTTC. Amino acids: CASSIMSGVPYNEQFF.

The rearrangement joins TRBV7-3 to TRBJ1-1; possible D gene TRBD1, 5 bases. In germline, CDR1 is SGHTA, CDR2 FQGTGA. Trimming removed 0 bases from V and 6 bases from J, with 8 bases in between. The CDR3 runs to 13 residues. The CDR3 DNA reads as TGTGCCAGCAGCTTAACGACAGATGCTGAAGCTTTCTTT. This translates into CASSLTTDAEAFF.

The rearrangement uses TRBV4-2 and TRBJ2-3; D is unresolved. Germline values: CDR1 LGHNA, CDR2 YNFKEQ. The germline V and J ends were trimmed by 4 bases and 4 bases, with 12 bases remaining between them. The CDR3 consists of 14 residues. CDR3 sequence: CASSRFQEADTQYF. The CDR3 nucleotides are TGTGCCAGCAGCCGATTCCAAGAGGCAGATACGCAGTATTTT.

The V gene is TRBV28, the J gene TRBJ2-4; TRBD1 matches 8 bases. The CDR3 has 14 amino acids. J was trimmed by 8 bases and V by 2 bases; bases with no gene match: 5. CDR1 and CDR2 (germline): MDHEN, SYDVKM. CDR3 region: CASSLEDRVDIQYF. The CDR3, as DNA: TGTGCCAGCAGTTTAGAGGACAGGGTCGACATTCAGTACTTC.

This clone was counted at least ten times. The V and J genes are TRBV27 and TRBJ2-7; TRBD2 matches 8 bases. The CDR3 runs to 14 residues. Trimming at V came to 6 bases and at J to 6 bases, leaving 10 bases not matched to a gene. Germline V gives CDR1 MNHEY, CDR2 SMNVEV (reference sequence). The CDR3 is CASSHSGIGTEQYF. CDR3 in DNA: TGTGCCAGCAGCCATAGCGGGATCGGTACCGAGCAGTACTTC.